The T cell receptor (beta chain) under discussion was sequenced for a study of spatial heterogeneity in lung cancer. TCRdb re-analysed the 5' RACE reads in MiXCR, keeping a single row per CDR3 protein. The sample contains approximately 38,000 distinct CDR3 sequences, roughly 5.2% of which appear only once. Sample time point: sample taken at primary tumor resection. Whole RNA from tumor, nontumor lung or frozen PBMC was sequenced unsorted. The germline V and J ends were trimmed by 4 bases and 1 base, with 5 bases remaining between them. CDR3 size: 13 residues. Germline CDR1 reads SGHTA; CDR2 reads FQGNSA.

The sequence was collected from a male donor with early-stage non-small cell lung cancer. The input for sequencing was PBMCs, taken at surgery. This rearrangement joins TRBV7-2 to TRBJ1-5; D remains unclear. The CDR3 loop is CASSSRSNQPQHF. The CDR3 nucleotides are TGTGCCAGCAGCTCCAGAAGCAATCAGCCCCAGCATTTT.